The 20 T cell receptor beta chains listed next were all sequenced from one sample in a study of identifying expanded T cells in peripheral blood (dated by TCRdb to about 2019). Preparation of the library involved the immunoSEQ multiplex PCR assay. TCRdb stores this immuneACCESS table with in-frame sequences only. Part of the clones is absent; in the studies checked, under half of the shortfall reflects unresolved V genes, and no reason is known for the rest. In all, the sample holds tens of thousands of clones, and more than 75% of those were seen once. The ten top clones hold roughly 19% of the sample. Sequencing was carried out using blood. The receptor source for this set is a person aged 18-69 years in good health.

This clone has only a few counts. In the same sample, other DNA sequences code for this CDR3. The chain uses TRBV18 and TRBJ1-1; D gene uncertain. V dropped 5 bases and J dropped 1 base, with 8 bases sitting between them. Germline CDR1 KGHSH, CDR2 LQKENI. This CDR3 comprises 13 residues. Here the CDR3 reads CASSGQANTEAFF. The CDR3 DNA follows: TGTGCCAGCTCAGGGCAGGCGAACACTGAAGCTTTCTTT.

The chain carries TRBV6-1 and TRBJ1-5; D is unresolved. The CDR3 totals 11 residues. Per germline, CDR1 MNHNS and CDR2 SASEGT. The ends were cut back, 3 bases at V and 5 bases at J, with 2 bases in the middle. In nucleotides, the CDR3 is TGTGCCAGCAGTGATGATCAGCCCCAGCATTTT. Translation: CASSDDQPQHF.

This chain uses TRBV29-1 with TRBJ2-7; either TRBD1 or TRBD2 may fit D (5 bases each). V lost 5 bases and J 4 bases, leaving 12 bases between the germline ends. This CDR3 region has 12 residues. Per germline, CDR1 SQVTM and CDR2 ANQGSEA. As DNA, the CDR3 is TGCAGCGTTCGGGACGGCCGGTACGAGCAGTACTTC. Its translation is CSVRDGRYEQYF.

The genes are TRBV11-3 and TRBJ2-3; TRBD2 matches 8 bases. The CDR3 runs 17 residues. Germline lookup yields CDR1 SGHNT and CDR2 YENEEA. The V segment lost 1 base and the J segment 0 bases; nucleotides outside the gene matches: 6. The CDR3 is CASSLGLLAGSTDTQYF. DNA of the CDR3: TGTGCCAGCAGCTTAGGATTATTAGCGGGGAGCACAGATACGCAGTATTTT.

The chain couples TRBV9 to TRBJ2-2; the match to TRBD2 covers 8 bases. Trimming took 0 bases from V and 6 from J; bases not matched to a gene: 13. The CDR3 is 18 amino acids. Germline CDR1 and CDR2: SGDLS and YYNGEE. The CDR3 here is CASSVGQAGAAQSGELFF. CDR3 sequence (DNA): TGTGCCAGCAGCGTAGGTCAAGCGGGAGCGGCACAGTCCGGGGAGCTGTTTTTT.

The chain is built from TRBV10-3 and TRBJ2-7, with a tentative D call TRBD2 (5 bases). Germline loops: CDR1 ENHRY, CDR2 SYGVKD. V lost 5 bases, J lost 11 bases, and 19 bases lay in between. The CDR3 extends over 13 amino acids. The CDR3 sequence is CAISQRPKGMEYF. CDR3 in DNA: TGTGCCATCAGTCAGCGGCCCAAAGGGATGGAGTACTTC.

With respect to this clone: It may be a read error: a sequence one base away is much more abundant. The sample holds other DNA sequences that translate to the same CDR3. This sequence joins TRBV6-5 and TRBJ1-2, with D hard to call. The CDR3 spans 13 residues. Germline-derived CDR1 and CDR2 are MNHEY and SVGAGI. Deletions cut 7 bases from V and 2 bases from J, with 11 bases between. CDR3 loop: CASKITGNYGYTF. CDR3 bases: TGTGCCAGCAAAATAACGGGGAACTATGGCTACACCTTC.

The chain uses TRBV28 and TRBJ2-3; D is uncertain. The germline V and J ends were trimmed by 3 bases and 6 bases, with 16 bases remaining between them. The CDR3 is 15 residues long. Germline V gives CDR1 MDHEN, CDR2 SYDVKM. CDR3 coding DNA: TGTGCCAGCAGTTTTGTCCTTTTAGTATCCGATACGCAGTATTTT. This encodes CASSFVLLVSDTQYF.

This rearrangement joins TRBV5-8 to TRBJ2-1; 9 nucleotides match TRBD1. Per the germline V gene, CDR1 is SGHTS and CDR2 is YDEGEE. The CDR3 spans 15 residues. Losses at the gene ends were 4 bases for V and 10 bases for J; bases not matched to a gene: 12. As DNA, the CDR3 is TGTGCCAGCAGCCCGGGGGACAGGGTGATTTACGAGCAGTTCTTC. Its protein product is CASSPGDRVIYEQFF. The variable domain in full, completed from reference TRBV5-8 and TRBJ2-1, reads EAGVTQSPTHLIKTRGQQATLRCSPISGHTSVYWYQQALGLGLQFLLWYDEGEERNRGNFPPRFSGRQFPNYSSELNVNALELEDSALYLCASSPGDRVIYEQFFGPGTRLTVL.

V and J are TRBV6-6 and TRBJ2-1, with 10 bases that match TRBD2. CDR3 length equals 16 residues. The germline CDR1 and CDR2 sequences are MNHNY and SVGAGI (reference sequence). The trim removed 2 bases at V and 7 bases at J, leaving 8 bases unmatched. Here the CDR3 DNA reads TGTGCCAGCAGTTACGGAGCGGGGGGGCCGAGGAATGAGCAGTTCTTC. It yields the protein CASSYGAGGPRNEQFF.

The CDR3 reads CASRAEAVNTEAFF. Here the CDR3 DNA reads TGTGCCAGCAGGGCGGAGGCAGTGAACACTGAAGCTTTCTTT. The chain employs TRBV2 and TRBJ1-1, with D unresolved. This CDR3 comprises 14 residues. Germline V lookup: CDR1 SNHLY, CDR2 FYNNEI. Trimming pared 6 bases from V and 0 bases from J, leaving 11 bases between.

This chain connects TRBV30 to TRBJ2-7, with 7 bases that match TRBD1. The junction had 6 bases not matched to a gene; V was cut back by 5 bases and J by 5 bases. The CDR3 has 12 amino acids. Germline loops: CDR1 GTSNPN, CDR2 SVGIG (reference sequence). CDR3 residues: CAWDRVGNEQYF. Here the CDR3 DNA reads TGTGCCTGGGACAGGGTCGGGAACGAGCAGTACTTC. Filled out from reference TRBV30 and TRBJ2-7, the complete variable domain reads SQTIHQWPATLVQPVGSPLSLECTVEGTSNPNLYWYRQAAGRGLQLLFYSVGIGQISSEVPQNLSASRPQDRQFILSSKKLLLSDSGFYLCAWDRVGNEQYFGPGTRLTVT.

The J gene is TRBJ2-3, the V gene TRBV6-5, with D possibly matching TRBD1 (5 bases). CDR3 length: 15 amino acids. The V end was cut by 5 bases, the J end by 1 base, with 13 bases between. Germline V gives CDR1 MNHEY, CDR2 SVGAGI. CDR3 DNA sequence: TGTGCCAGCAGTCCTAAATTACAGGGCACAGATACGCAGTATTTT. Amino acids: CASSPKLQGTDTQYF.

The V and J genes are TRBV7-7 and TRBJ1-4; 11 nucleotides match TRBD1. CDR3 length equals 15 residues. Germline CDR1 is SSHAT and CDR2 is FNYEAQ (reference sequence). V dropped 4 bases and J dropped 8; count of bases not matched to a gene: 6. CDR3 sequence (DNA): TGTGCCAGCAGCTCCGGACAGGGGGCTTTCGAAAAACTGTTTTTT. It specifies CASSSGQGAFEKLFF.

The chain recombines TRBV19 with TRBJ1-5; TRBD1 aligns across 7 bases. The CDR3 is 12 residues long. Losses at the gene ends were 3 bases for V and 13 bases for J; bases not matched to a gene: 6. Germline values: CDR1 LNHDA, CDR2 SQIVND (reference sequence). The CDR3 nucleotides read TGTGCCAGTAGTATTCGGACAGGTCCTCAGCATTTT. Its protein is CASSIRTGPQHF.

The chain employs TRBV7-9 and TRBJ1-2; D gene ambiguous. Germline loops: CDR1 SEHNR, CDR2 FQNEAQ (reference sequence). This CDR3 region has 13 residues. Trimming stripped 0 bases from V and 7 bases from J, with 9 bases between. The CDR3 DNA follows: TGTGCCAGCAGCTTAGCCCGTTTAGGTGGCTACACCTTC. The encoded protein is CASSLARLGGYTF. Full variable domain (outside the CDR3, taken from reference TRBV7-9 and TRBJ1-2): DTGVSQNPRHKITKRGQNVTFRCDPISEHNRLYWYRQTLGQGPEFLTYFQNEAQLEKSRLLSDRFSAERPKGSFSTLEIQRTEQGDSAMYLCASSLARLGGYTFGSGTRLTVV.

This clone was picked up one time. CDR3 in amino acids: CASSQEQERYTDTQYF. DNA of the CDR3: TGCGCCAGCAGCCAAGAACAGGAACGTTACACAGATACGCAGTATTTT. V usage is TRBV4-1 and J usage is TRBJ2-3, with D possibly TRBD1 on 5 matching bases. The CDR3 extends over 16 amino acids. Germline V gene data show CDR1 as MGHRA and CDR2 as YSYEKL. Trimming took 0 bases from V and 2 from J, leaving 12 bases between them.

This chain links TRBV28 with TRBJ2-1, with no clear D. The germline V gene has CDR1 MDHEN and CDR2 SYDVKM. The CDR3 runs 15 residues. The V and J ends lost 2 bases and 5 bases respectively, with 13 bases between them. The CDR3: CASSLGGSGHNEQFF. CDR3 DNA: TGTGCCAGCAGTTTAGGCGGATCTGGGCACAATGAGCAGTTCTTC.

The rearrangement uses TRBV25-1 and TRBJ2-7; D gene unclear. Germline V gives CDR1 MGHDK, CDR2 SYGVNS. Trimming removed 4 bases at V and 3 bases at J, with 7 bases between. The CDR3 loop spans 12 amino acids. CDR3 loop: CASSVAHYEQYF. The CDR3 DNA sequence: TGTGCCAGCAGTGTCGCCCACTACGAGCAGTACTTC.

This clone was counted once. The rearrangement links TRBV11-2 to TRBJ2-5; D not certain. V was shortened by 5 bases and J by 1 base, with 5 bases between the two germline ends. This CDR3 contains 12 residues. Germline lookup yields CDR1 SGHAT and CDR2 FQNNGV. CDR3: CASSKRQETQYF. The CDR3 DNA sequence: TGTGCCAGCAGCAAACGCCAAGAGACCCAGTACTTC.